One and the same sample provided the 21 T cell receptor beta chains below, sequenced in a study of T-cell reconstitution after alpha-beta-depleted transplantation in children. TCRbeta library preparation incorporated unique molecular identifiers. TCRdb redid the calling of the PCR reads with MiXCR, one entry per CDR3 protein. The repertoire holds about 590,000 distinct CDR3 sequences, with 13% as singletons. Sequenced here: PBMCs, mostly from graft donor cells, sampled 360 days after TCRalphabeta/CD19-depleted stem cell transplant. The receptors come from a male patient between 10 and 17 years old who had a stem cell transplant for acute myeloid leukemia, so the T cells may come from the graft donor.

This sequence joins TRBV4-3 and TRBJ1-1; TRBD1 matches 10 bases. V was clipped by 4 bases and J by 4 bases; unmatched bases: 6. The CDR3 has 15 amino acids. Germline loops: CDR1 LGHNA, CDR2 YSLEER. The CDR3 nucleotides read TGCGCCAGCAGCCGAGGGGGACAGGGGACCACTGAAGCTTTCTTT. Translation: CASSRGGQGTTEAFF.

The chain uses TRBV11-2 and TRBJ2-7; TRBD2 matches at 9 bases. Per germline, CDR1 SGHAT and CDR2 FQNNGV. The junction had 9 bases not matched to a gene; V was cut back by 5 bases and J by 4 bases. This CDR3 region has 15 residues. CDR3 bases: TGTGCCAGCAGCCACGGGACTAGCACCACGTACGAGCAGTACTTC. This encodes CASSHGTSTTYEQYF.

This chain joins TRBV4-2 and TRBJ2-3, with TRBD2 matching over 7 bases. CDR1 LGHNA and CDR2 YNFKEQ come from the germline V gene. The CDR3 contains 16 residues. The V and J ends lost 0 bases and 1 base, in that order; junction bases with no gene match: 4. The CDR3 is CASSQEKGRGTDTQYF. The DNA of the CDR3 is TGTGCCAGCAGCCAAGAAAAGGGGAGGGGCACAGATACGCAGTATTTT.

The chain combines TRBV7-2 with TRBJ2-1; D assignment may be TRBD1 or TRBD2 (6 bases each). From germline, CDR1 is SGHTA and CDR2 FQGNSA. The CDR3 spans 16 residues. Deletions cut 5 bases from V and 7 bases from J, with 21 bases between. The CDR3 region is CASSALKEGGLNEQFF. For the CDR3, the DNA is TGTGCCAGCAGCGCCCTTAAGGAGGGGGGATTGAATGAGCAGTTCTTC.

This clonotype was seen a few times. The V call is TRBV6-4, the J call TRBJ2-1; perhaps D is TRBD1 or TRBD2 (6 bases each). Per germline, CDR1 MRHNA and CDR2 SNTAGT. The CDR3 contains 17 residues. Trimming cost V 6 bases and J 3 bases, with 21 bases left between them. The CDR3 nucleotides read TGTGCCAGCAGCCCGAGGGGAGCGGAGGGGGTCTACAATGAGCAGTTCTTC. Translated, it gives CASSPRGAEGVYNEQFF.

This clonotype was seen ten or more times. The chain combines TRBV29-1 with TRBJ2-7; a weak D match, TRBD2 (7 bases). The CDR3 length is 14 residues. Germline V gene lookup returns CDR1 SQVTM and CDR2 ANQGSEA. Trimming took 6 bases from V and 4 from J, leaving 19 bases between them. CDR3 nucleotide sequence: TGCAGCGTCCTCCCGGGGGGCAGGGAGTACGAGCAGTACTTC. Translating gives CSVLPGGREYEQYF.

The gene calls are TRBV14 and TRBJ2-7; D possibly corresponds to TRBD1 (5 bases). Trimming left V 3 bases short and J 3 bases short, with 15 bases between. CDR3 length: 15 amino acids. The germline gives CDR1 SGHDN, CDR2 FVKESK. CDR3 region: CASSQTDKGLYEQYF. DNA for the CDR3: TGTGCCAGCAGCCAGACAGACAAAGGGCTCTACGAGCAGTACTTC. The variable domain in full, completed from reference TRBV14 and TRBJ2-7, reads EAGVTQFPSHSVIEKGQTVTLRCDPISGHDNLYWYRRVMGKEIKFLLHFVKESKQDESGMPNNRFLAERTGGTYSTLKVQPAELEDSGVYFCASSQTDKGLYEQYFGPGTRLTVT.

In this sample, this clonotype turned up many times. The chain employs TRBV12-5 and TRBJ2-1; D is undetermined. V was clipped by 4 bases and J by 2 bases, with 6 bases between them. Germline V gives CDR1 LGHNT, CDR2 FRNRAP. CDR3 size: 13 residues. CDR3 DNA: TGTGCTAGTGGTTCGGACCCCTACAATGAGCAGTTCTTC. Translating it yields CASGSDPYNEQFF.

For this clonotype: It may be a read error: a sequence one base away is much more abundant. The chain recombines TRBV5-5 with TRBJ2-1, with D unclear. Per the germline V gene, CDR1 is SGHKS and CDR2 is YYEKEE (reference sequence). The CDR3 totals 12 residues. CDR3 region: CASLGLGNEHFF. The CDR3 region has the DNA TGTGCCAGCCTAGGTTTAGGAAATGAGCATTTCTTC.

The chain carries TRBV11-3 and TRBJ2-2, with 13 bases that match TRBD2. The CDR3 extends over 17 amino acids. V lost 5 bases to trimming and J lost 3 bases; unmatched junction nucleotides: 6. Germline CDR1 reads SGHNT; CDR2 reads YENEEA. The CDR3: CASSGWTSGRHTGELFF. The CDR3 DNA follows: TGTGCCAGCAGCGGATGGACTAGCGGGAGACACACCGGGGAGCTGTTTTTT.

This clonotype was recorded many times. The rearrangement uses TRBV6-5 and TRBJ2-1, with 8 bases aligning to TRBD2. This CDR3 is 16 amino acids long. Trimming cost V 4 bases and J 5 bases; bases outside gene matches: 10. The germline gives CDR1 MNHEY, CDR2 SVGAGI. CDR3: CASSLPAGVGHNEQFF. The CDR3 DNA reads as TGTGCCAGCAGTTTGCCAGCGGGAGTGGGCCACAATGAGCAGTTCTTC.

J is TRBJ2-7 and V is TRBV18; 10 positions match TRBD1. This CDR3 comprises 19 residues. V shed 1 base and J 3 bases; nucleotides not matched to a gene: 15. The germline V gene has CDR1 KGHSH and CDR2 LQKENI. This chain's CDR3 is CASSPRGTGEWGRGYEQYF. CDR3 bases: TGTGCCAGCTCACCACGCGGGACAGGGGAGTGGGGAAGGGGCTACGAGCAGTACTTC.

This clonotype has ten or more counts. The chain uses TRBV29-1 and TRBJ2-3; either TRBD1 or TRBD2 may supply D (6 bases each). CDR3 length equals 14 residues. Germline V CDR1 and CDR2: SQVTM, ANQGSEA. Trimming left V 2 bases short and J 4 bases short, with 13 bases between. In DNA form, the CDR3 reads TGCAGCGTTGAATGGCAGGGGAGGTCAGATACGCAGTATTTT. Residues: CSVEWQGRSDTQYF.

This clonotype has only one observation. In DNA form, the CDR3 reads TGCAGTGCTAGAGAGGGCTTGGGGACAAAAAACATTCAGTACTTC. Its translation is CSAREGLGTKNIQYF. This rearrangement joins TRBV20-1 to TRBJ2-4; a possible D gene is TRBD1 (6 bases). The CDR3 loop spans 15 amino acids. Trimming left V 0 bases short and J 4 bases short, with 13 bases between. Per germline, CDR1 DFQATT and CDR2 SNEGSKA (reference sequence).

This clonotype was observed a handful of times. The V and J genes are TRBV20-1 and TRBJ2-2; tentatively, D is TRBD2 (5 bases). In germline, CDR1 is DFQATT, CDR2 SNEGSKA (reference sequence). Trimming stripped 0 bases from V and 2 bases from J, with 10 bases between. This CDR3 has 15 residues. This CDR3 is CSARDPDFNTGELFF. DNA for the CDR3: TGCAGTGCTAGAGATCCGGACTTTAACACCGGGGAGCTGTTTTTT.

This clonotype showed up just a few times. The rearrangement joins TRBV15 to TRBJ2-1, with 9 positions matching TRBD1. V lost 3 bases to trimming and J lost 7 bases; unmatched junction nucleotides: 13. Per the germline V gene, CDR1 is LNHNV and CDR2 is YYDKDF (reference sequence). The CDR3 covers 17 residues. The CDR3 DNA sequence: TGTGCCACCAGCAGCCGGGGGGAACAGGGGGCGCGGAATGAGCAGTTCTTC. Protein sequence: CATSSRGEQGARNEQFF.

This clonotype was seen a handful of times. The chain couples TRBV5-6 to TRBJ2-1; 7 nucleotides agree with TRBD2. CDR3 length equals 14 residues. Trimming took 3 bases from V and 5 from J; bases not matched to a gene: 5. Germline lookup yields CDR1 SGHDT and CDR2 YYEEEE. The CDR3 is CASSSRLAHNEQFF. The CDR3 nucleotides read TGTGCCAGCAGCTCAAGACTAGCCCACAATGAGCAGTTCTTC.

Ten or more counts support this clonotype. The chain joins TRBV7-9 to TRBJ2-7, with D perhaps TRBD1 (6 bases). Germline V gene sequence: CDR1 SEHNR, CDR2 FQNEAQ (reference sequence). The CDR3 contains 16 residues. Deletions cut 6 bases from V and 0 bases from J, with 18 bases between. In DNA form, the CDR3 reads TGTGCCAGCAGTTCCTCATTCAGGGGCCTCTCCTACGAGCAGTACTTC. This codes for CASSSSFRGLSYEQYF.

V usage is TRBV12-3 or TRBV12-4 and J usage is TRBJ1-3; D call uncertain. The V and J ends lost 4 bases and 2 bases respectively, with 6 bases between them. The CDR3 is made up of 13 amino acids. CDR3 protein: CASSSTAGNTIYF. The CDR3 region has the DNA TGTGCCAGCAGTTCAACGGCTGGAAACACCATATATTTT.

The rearrangement joins TRBV2 to TRBJ2-5; tentative D call: TRBD2 (5 bases). This CDR3 region has 15 residues. V dropped 1 base and J dropped 0 bases, with 9 bases sitting between them. In germline, CDR1 is SNHLY, CDR2 FYNNEI. CDR3 region: CASSEVRRYQETQYF. CDR3 coding DNA: TGTGCCAGCAGTGAAGTGCGGAGGTACCAAGAGACCCAGTACTTC.

In its sample, this clonotype was seen a few times. The chain couples TRBV5-6 to TRBJ2-3, with a possible D match to TRBD2 (5 bases). Germline V gene sequence: CDR1 SGHDT, CDR2 YYEEEE. V lost 1 base and J 6 bases, leaving 18 bases between the germline ends. The CDR3 is made up of 16 amino acids. The CDR3 nucleotides are TGTGCCAGCAGCTTGAACCGCGGGCTAGCAAGGGATACGCAGTATTTT. Its protein product is CASSLNRGLARDTQYF.